Below, one T cell receptor beta chain is given with its context. The antigen is unknown. TCR beta sequences were obtained from blood CD8+ and CD4+ T cells. Negative isolation was used for CD8+ and CD4+ T cells and FACS enrichment for TEMRA cells. Looked up from germline, CDR1 is LGHDT and CDR2 is YNNKEL (reference sequence). V shed 2 bases and J shed 5 bases, with 4 bases lying between them. The CDR3 sequence is 11 residues long. Random hexamers served to reverse transcribe about 0.45 to 1 ug RNA. The immunoSEQ assay covered 54 Vbeta and 13 Jbeta segments for CDR3. Each CDR3 protein gets one entry after TCRdb re-called the immunoSEQ multiplex PCR reads with MiXCR. The table includes 150,000 to 200,000 distinct CDR3 sequences, 85% to 95% detected once. The data originate from a study of CD8 T cells in Susac syndrome. Study results and caveats: Individuals included in the TCR sequencing and HLA analysis were acknowledged by the study to be relatively few in number.

The chain has TRBV3-1 and TRBJ2-7; D gene ambiguous. Sequences were obtained from CD8+ T cells from PBMCs. The source is a human donor with multiple sclerosis. The DNA for the CDR3 is TGTGCCAGCAGCCAACGGCACGAGCAGTACTTC. This sequence encodes CASSQRHEQYF.